This entry lists 19 T cell receptor beta chains sequenced from one sample in a study of human T cells and chemical hapten exposure. TCRdb re-analysed the RACE reads in MiXCR, keeping a single row per CDR3 protein. The sample shows around 380,000 distinct CDR3 sequences, 4.5% to 7% of them seen only once. Time point reported: pre-sensitization, week 0. Indicated treatment: therapeutic diphenylcyclopropenone sensitization with weekly scalp DPC. Sample: whole blood, taken in connection with sensitization to the hapten diphenylcyclopropenone (DPC). Receptors originate from a woman aged 18-30 years with alopecia areata. Some clones in this sample may be carry-over from other donors' samples.

This clonotype was observed a handful of times. CDR3 DNA: TGTGCCAGCAGCCGTAGCGGGGGCTTGACCAAAAACATTCAGTACTTC. Its translation: CASSRSGGLTKNIQYF. This rearrangement joins TRBV12-3 or TRBV12-4 to TRBJ2-4; 9 bases fit TRBD2. The CDR3 consists of 16 residues. With V trimmed by 6 bases and J by 2 bases, 8 bases remained unmatched.

This clonotype appeared a few times. The chain carries TRBV28 and TRBJ2-7; 7 bases agree with TRBD1. V was clipped by 6 bases and J by 6 bases; unmatched bases: 8. CDR1 and CDR2 (germline): MDHEN, SYDVKM. The length of the CDR3 is 13 residues. The CDR3, as DNA: TGTGCCAGCAGCTTTAGGGGGCCCCTCGAGCAGTACTTC. It translates to CASSFRGPLEQYF. Full variable domain (missing parts from reference TRBV28 and TRBJ2-7): DVKVTQSSRYLVKRTGEKVFLECVQDMDHENMFWYRQDPGLGLRLIYFSYDVKMKEKGDIPEGYSVSREKKERFSLILESASTNQTSMYLCASSFRGPLEQYFGPGTRLTVT.

About this clonotype: The final CDR3 position lacks the conserved phenylalanine or tryptophan, pointing to a likely read error. The rearrangement links TRBV4-2 to TRBJ1-3, with 8 bases aligning to TRBD1. After removal of 5 bases from V and 3 bases from J, the junction contained 3 bases not matched to a gene. The length of the CDR3 is 14 residues. The germline CDR1 and CDR2 sequences are LGHNA and YNFKEQ. This chain's CDR3 is CASSSDRDGNTIYL. CDR3 nucleotides: TGTGCCAGCAGCTCGGACAGGGATGGAAACACCATATATCTT.

The V gene is TRBV27, the J gene TRBJ1-3; D gene ambiguous. Trimming took off 3 bases at V and 0 bases at J, with 9 bases between the two ends. This CDR3 comprises 15 residues. Per germline, CDR1 MNHEY and CDR2 SMNVEV (reference sequence). CDR3 in DNA: TGTGCCAGCAGTTTGACATGGGCCTCTGGAAACACCATATATTTT. It encodes CASSLTWASGNTIYF.

There are a few counts of this clonotype. The chain recombines TRBV24-1 with TRBJ2-3, with D possibly TRBD2 on 5 matching bases. The V and J ends lost 7 bases and 4 bases respectively, with 11 bases between them. Germline CDR1 KGHDR, CDR2 SFDVKD. This CDR3 region has 13 residues. The CDR3 nucleotides are TGTGCCACCAGCTCAGGTAGCGCAGATACGCAGTATTTT. Translated: CATSSGSADTQYF.

Only a few counts were recorded for this clonotype. This chain joins TRBV20-1 and TRBJ2-1; 11 bases map to TRBD2. The CDR3 contains 16 residues. After removal of 0 bases from V and 3 bases from J, the junction contained 4 bases not matched to a gene. In germline, CDR1 is DFQATT, CDR2 SNEGSKA (reference sequence). In nucleotides, the CDR3 is TGCAGTGCTAGAGATATAACTAGCGGGGGCTACAATGAGCAGTTCTTC. It encodes CSARDITSGGYNEQFF.

This clonotype was detected only a few times. V gene TRBV7-2 combines with J gene TRBJ2-1, with D perhaps TRBD1 (5 bases). Germline V gene sequence: CDR1 SGHTA, CDR2 FQGNSA. Trimming removed 5 bases from V and 2 bases from J, with 13 bases in between. This CDR3 is built from 15 residues. The CDR3, as DNA: TGTGCCAGCAGCCGCGGCACAGGCCCCTACAATGAGCAGTTCTTC. Translation gives CASSRGTGPYNEQFF.

The chain carries TRBV6-6 and TRBJ2-5, with TRBD1 matching over 8 bases. Germline CDR1 reads MNHNY; CDR2 reads SVGAGI (reference sequence). The CDR3 runs to 15 residues. With V trimmed by 7 bases and J by 4 bases, 11 bases remained unmatched. CDR3 loop: CASTRPTGDLETQYF. The CDR3 DNA is TGTGCCAGCACCCGCCCGACAGGGGACTTAGAGACCCAGTACTTC.

This clonotype was counted many times. This chain links TRBV20-1 with TRBJ2-7; 8 bases map to TRBD2. V shed 5 bases, J shed 4 bases, and the junction held 10 bases outside the gene matches. The CDR3 loop spans 14 amino acids. Germline CDR1 and CDR2: DFQATT and SNEGSKA (reference sequence). The CDR3 region is CSADDSGGPYEQYF. DNA for the CDR3: TGCAGTGCTGACGACTCGGGGGGGCCGTACGAGCAGTACTTC.

This clonotype was seen more than once but under ten times. The chain uses TRBV6-2 or TRBV6-3 and TRBJ1-5; the D is unclear. The CDR3 length is 13 residues. V lost 6 bases and J lost 6, with 12 bases in between. Per the germline V gene, CDR1 is MNHEY and CDR2 is SVGEGT. For the CDR3, the DNA is TGTGCCAGCAGCTCCGCTACCGGTCAGCCCCAGCATTTT. This gives the protein CASSSATGQPQHF.

The table lists this clonotype with a few counts. The gene calls are TRBV7-3 and TRBJ2-1, with 8 positions matching TRBD2. This CDR3 spans 17 amino acids. CDR1 and CDR2 (germline): SGHTA, FQGTGA. J gave up 0 bases and V 4 bases, and 8 bases lay outside the gene matches. The DNA of the CDR3 is TGTGCCAGCAGCTCACTCGGCGCGGGGGGCTCCTACAATGAGCAGTTCTTC. Residues: CASSSLGAGGSYNEQFF.

J is TRBJ2-1 and V is TRBV6-2 or TRBV6-3, with D possibly TRBD2 on 6 matching bases. The germline V and J ends were trimmed by 0 bases and 7 bases, with 13 bases remaining between them. The CDR3 is made up of 15 amino acids. Looked up from germline, CDR1 is MNHEY and CDR2 is SVGEGT. CDR3 loop: CASSYSIAGRNEQFF. The CDR3, as DNA: TGTGCCAGCAGTTACTCGATTGCAGGGAGGAATGAGCAGTTCTTC.

In this sample, this clonotype turned up a few times. The chain has TRBV6-1 and TRBJ1-2; D gene uncertain. The CDR3 is 17 amino acids. Trimming removed 2 bases from V and 5 bases from J, with 21 bases in between. Germline CDR1 and CDR2: MNHNS and SASEGT. CDR3 DNA: TGTGCCAGCAGTGAATTAGACATAACGGCTACTTATTATGGCTACACCTTC. Protein sequence: CASSELDITATYYGYTF.

The table lists this clonotype with many counts. The V call is TRBV7-2, the J call TRBJ2-1; TRBD2 aligns across 12 bases. V was pared by 2 bases and J by 7 bases, with 3 bases of the junction left unmatched. This CDR3 comprises 15 residues. Germline V gene data show CDR1 as SGHTA and CDR2 as FQGNSA. The CDR3 loop reads CASSLWTSGTNEQFF. The CDR3 region has the DNA TGTGCCAGCAGCTTATGGACTAGCGGGACAAATGAGCAGTTCTTC.

The table lists this clonotype with many counts. This chain links TRBV3-1 with TRBJ1-5; D remains unclear. Trimming took off 0 bases at V and 0 bases at J, with 6 bases between the two ends. Germline assignment: CDR1 LGHDT and CDR2 YNNKEL (reference sequence). This CDR3 has 15 residues. CDR3 protein: CASSQDGYSNQPQHF. The CDR3 coding sequence is TGTGCCAGCAGCCAAGACGGGTATAGCAATCAGCCCCAGCATTTT.

This clonotype showed up just a few times. The chain is built from TRBV10-3 and TRBJ2-1, with no clear D. The CDR3 has 12 amino acids. Germline V gene lookup returns CDR1 ENHRY and CDR2 SYGVKD. The CDR3 coding sequence is TGTGCGGAAGGCCGGGTACCGGATGAGCAGTTCTTC. Translated, it gives CAEGRVPDEQFF.

This clonotype has a handful of counts. The chain has TRBV4-3 and TRBJ1-4; D call uncertain. The V end lost 3 bases, the J end lost 6 bases, and 8 bases lay between the germline ends. Germline V gene data show CDR1 as LGHNA and CDR2 as YSLEER. This CDR3 is 13 amino acids long. CDR3 nucleotide sequence: TGCGCCAGCAGCCAGCAGAATGATGAAAAACTGTTTTTT. Amino acids: CASSQQNDEKLFF.

This clonotype appeared a few times. The chain is built from TRBV6-5 and TRBJ2-7; 10 nucleotides agree with TRBD1. V trimming: 6 bases; J trimming: 3 bases; junction bases outside the gene matches: 5. The CDR3 has 14 residues. The germline gives CDR1 MNHEY, CDR2 SVGAGI. The CDR3 DNA follows: TGTGCCAGCAGACGGGACAGGGGACTCTACGAGCAGTACTTC. This encodes CASRRDRGLYEQYF.

This clonotype turned up a few times. The J gene is TRBJ2-2, the V gene TRBV7-3; 12 bases fit TRBD2. CDR1 and CDR2 (germline): SGHTA, FQGTGA. The CDR3 covers 17 residues. Trimming at V came to 5 bases and at J to 5 bases, leaving 9 bases not matched to a gene. For the CDR3, the DNA is TGTGCCAGCAGCCGGACTAGCGGGGCCACCGGTACCGGGGAGCTGTTTTTT. It codes for CASSRTSGATGTGELFF.